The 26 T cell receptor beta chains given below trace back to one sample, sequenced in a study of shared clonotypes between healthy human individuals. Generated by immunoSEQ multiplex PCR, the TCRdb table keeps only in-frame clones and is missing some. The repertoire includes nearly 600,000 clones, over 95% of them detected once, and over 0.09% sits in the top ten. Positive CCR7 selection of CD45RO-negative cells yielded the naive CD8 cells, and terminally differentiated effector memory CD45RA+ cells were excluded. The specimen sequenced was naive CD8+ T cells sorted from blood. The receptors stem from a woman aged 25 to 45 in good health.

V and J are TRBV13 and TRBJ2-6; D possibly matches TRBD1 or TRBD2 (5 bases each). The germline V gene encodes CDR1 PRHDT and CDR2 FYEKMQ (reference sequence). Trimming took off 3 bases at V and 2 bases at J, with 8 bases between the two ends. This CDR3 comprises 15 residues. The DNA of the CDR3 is TGTGCCAGCAGCTTCGGGACCGCTGGGGCCAACGTCCTGACTTTC. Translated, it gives CASSFGTAGANVLTF.

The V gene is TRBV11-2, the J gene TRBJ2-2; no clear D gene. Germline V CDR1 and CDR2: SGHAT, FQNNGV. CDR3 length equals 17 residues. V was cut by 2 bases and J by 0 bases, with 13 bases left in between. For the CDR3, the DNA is TGTGCCAGCAGCTTAAAGCTTCAGAAAGCGAACACCGGGGAGCTGTTTTTT. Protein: CASSLKLQKANTGELFF.

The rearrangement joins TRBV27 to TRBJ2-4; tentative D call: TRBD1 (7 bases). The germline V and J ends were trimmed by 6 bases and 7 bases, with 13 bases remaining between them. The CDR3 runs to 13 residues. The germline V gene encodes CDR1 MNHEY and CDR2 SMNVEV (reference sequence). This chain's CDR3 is CASSPSGGNIQYF. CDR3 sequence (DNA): TGTGCCAGCAGCCCATCAGGGGGGAACATTCAGTACTTC.

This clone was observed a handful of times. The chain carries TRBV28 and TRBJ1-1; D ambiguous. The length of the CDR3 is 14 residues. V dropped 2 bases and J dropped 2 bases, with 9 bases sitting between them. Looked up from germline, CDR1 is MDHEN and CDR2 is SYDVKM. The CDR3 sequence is CASSLRHANTEAFF. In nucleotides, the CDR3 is TGTGCCAGCAGTTTACGACACGCAAACACTGAAGCTTTCTTT.

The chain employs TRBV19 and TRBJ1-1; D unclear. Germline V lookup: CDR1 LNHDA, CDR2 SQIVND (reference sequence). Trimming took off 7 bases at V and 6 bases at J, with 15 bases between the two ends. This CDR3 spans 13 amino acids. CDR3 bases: TGTGCCAGTAAATCGACCGCTAACTCTGAAGCTTTCTTT. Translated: CASKSTANSEAFF.

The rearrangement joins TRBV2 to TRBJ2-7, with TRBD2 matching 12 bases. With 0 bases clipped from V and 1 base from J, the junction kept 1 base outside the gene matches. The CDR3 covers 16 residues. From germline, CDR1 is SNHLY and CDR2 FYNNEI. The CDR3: CASSEAGTSGSYEQYF. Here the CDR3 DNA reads TGTGCCAGCAGTGAAGCGGGGACTAGCGGGTCCTACGAGCAGTACTTC. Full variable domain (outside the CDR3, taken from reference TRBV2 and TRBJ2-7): EPEVTQTPSHQVTQMGQEVILRCVPISNHLYFYWYRQILGQKVEFLVSFYNNEISEKSEIFDDQFSVERPDGSNFTLKIRSTKLEDSAMYFCASSEAGTSGSYEQYFGPGTRLTVT.

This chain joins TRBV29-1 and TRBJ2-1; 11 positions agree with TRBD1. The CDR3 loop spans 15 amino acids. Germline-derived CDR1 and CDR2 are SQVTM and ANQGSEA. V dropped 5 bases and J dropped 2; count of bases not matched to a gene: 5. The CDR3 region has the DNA TGCAGCGTTAAGGGGGGACAGGGGGCCTACAATGAGCAGTTCTTC. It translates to CSVKGGQGAYNEQFF.

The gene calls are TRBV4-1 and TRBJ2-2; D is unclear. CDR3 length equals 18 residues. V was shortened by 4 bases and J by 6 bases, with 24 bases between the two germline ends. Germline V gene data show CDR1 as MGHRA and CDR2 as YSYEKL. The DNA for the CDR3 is TGCGCCAGCAGCCTCCCCTCTCGGGCACCCGCACTGGCCGGGGAGCTGTTTTTT. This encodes CASSLPSRAPALAGELFF.

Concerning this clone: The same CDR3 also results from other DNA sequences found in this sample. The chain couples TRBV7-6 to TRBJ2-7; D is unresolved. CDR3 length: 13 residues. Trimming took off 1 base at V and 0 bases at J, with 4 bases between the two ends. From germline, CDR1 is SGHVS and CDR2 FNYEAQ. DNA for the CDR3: TGTGCCAGCAGCTTAGATACCTCCTACGAGCAGTACTTC. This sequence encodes CASSLDTSYEQYF.

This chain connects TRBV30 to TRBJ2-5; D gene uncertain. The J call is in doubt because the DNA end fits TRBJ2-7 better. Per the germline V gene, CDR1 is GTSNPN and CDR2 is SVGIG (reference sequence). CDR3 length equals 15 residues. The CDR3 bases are TGTGCCTGGAGTGATGAGGATGGCCTTTCCTACGAGCAGTACTTC. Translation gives CAWSDEDGLSYEQYF.

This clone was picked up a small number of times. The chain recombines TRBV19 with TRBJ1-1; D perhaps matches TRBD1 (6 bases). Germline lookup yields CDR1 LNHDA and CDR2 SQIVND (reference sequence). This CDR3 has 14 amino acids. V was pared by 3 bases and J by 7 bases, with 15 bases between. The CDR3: CASSIPDSTNEAFF. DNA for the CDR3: TGTGCCAGTAGTATTCCGGACAGCACGAATGAAGCTTTCTTT.

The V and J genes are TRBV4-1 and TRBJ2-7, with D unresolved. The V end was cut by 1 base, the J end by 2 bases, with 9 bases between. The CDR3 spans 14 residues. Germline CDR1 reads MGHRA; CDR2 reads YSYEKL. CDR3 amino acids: CASSQGRLAYEQYF. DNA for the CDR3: TGCGCCAGCAGCCAAGGGCGGCTAGCCTACGAGCAGTACTTC.

In nucleotides, the CDR3 is TGTGCCGGACAGGGAAAGGGCTACGAGCAGTACTTC. This gives the protein CAGQGKGYEQYF. J is TRBJ2-7 and V is TRBV30; 8 bases match TRBD1. Germline loops: CDR1 GTSNPN, CDR2 SVGIG (reference sequence). The CDR3 is 12 residues long. V was clipped by 8 bases and J by 3 bases; unmatched bases: 6.

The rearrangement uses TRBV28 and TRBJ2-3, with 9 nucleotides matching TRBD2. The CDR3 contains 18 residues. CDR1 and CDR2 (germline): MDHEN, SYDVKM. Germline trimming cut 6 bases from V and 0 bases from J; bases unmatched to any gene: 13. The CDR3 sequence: CASSHPRLAGSSTDTQYF. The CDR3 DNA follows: TGTGCCAGCAGCCACCCCCGGCTAGCGGGGTCTAGCACAGATACGCAGTATTTT.

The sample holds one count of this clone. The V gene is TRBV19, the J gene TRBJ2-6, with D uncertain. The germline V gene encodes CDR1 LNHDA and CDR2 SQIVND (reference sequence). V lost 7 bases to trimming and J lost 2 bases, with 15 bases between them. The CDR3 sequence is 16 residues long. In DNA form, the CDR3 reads TGTGCCAGTACGGACCCCGGCCTAACTGGGGCCAACGTCCTGACTTTC. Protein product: CASTDPGLTGANVLTF.

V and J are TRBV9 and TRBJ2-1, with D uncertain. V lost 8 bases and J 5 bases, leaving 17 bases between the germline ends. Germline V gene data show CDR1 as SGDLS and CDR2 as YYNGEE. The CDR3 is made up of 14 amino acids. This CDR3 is CASSESLNHNEQFF. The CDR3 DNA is TGTGCCAGTTCGGAGTCACTAAACCACAATGAGCAGTTCTTC.

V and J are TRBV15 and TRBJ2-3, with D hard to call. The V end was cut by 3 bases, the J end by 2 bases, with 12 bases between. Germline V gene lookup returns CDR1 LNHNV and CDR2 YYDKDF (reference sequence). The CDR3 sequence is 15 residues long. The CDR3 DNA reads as TGTGCCACCAGCAGGACGCCGAGCCCCACAGATACGCAGTATTTT. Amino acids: CATSRTPSPTDTQYF.

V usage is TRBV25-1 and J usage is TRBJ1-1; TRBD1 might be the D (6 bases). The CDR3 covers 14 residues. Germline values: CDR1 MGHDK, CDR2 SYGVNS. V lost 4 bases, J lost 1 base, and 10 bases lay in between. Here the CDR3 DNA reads TGTGCCAGCAGTGGGGGGGGCCCGAACACTGAAGCTTTCTTT. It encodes CASSGGGPNTEAFF.

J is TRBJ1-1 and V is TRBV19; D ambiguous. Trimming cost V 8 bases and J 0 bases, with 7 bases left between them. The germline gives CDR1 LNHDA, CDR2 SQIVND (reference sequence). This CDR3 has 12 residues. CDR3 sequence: CASQAMNTEAFF. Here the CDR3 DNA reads TGTGCCAGTCAGGCGATGAACACTGAAGCTTTCTTT.

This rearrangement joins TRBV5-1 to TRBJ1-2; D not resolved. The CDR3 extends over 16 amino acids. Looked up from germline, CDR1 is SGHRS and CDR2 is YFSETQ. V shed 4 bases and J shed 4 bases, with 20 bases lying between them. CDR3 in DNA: TGCGCCAGCAGCCGTACGGAGGCGGAGTGGATCTATGGCTACACCTTC. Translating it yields CASSRTEAEWIYGYTF.

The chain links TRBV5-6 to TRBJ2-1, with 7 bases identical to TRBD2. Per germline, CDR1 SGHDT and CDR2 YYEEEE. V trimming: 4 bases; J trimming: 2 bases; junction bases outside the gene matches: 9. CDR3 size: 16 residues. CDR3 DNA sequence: TGTGCCAGCAGCCGGCCCGGGGGGAGGGCCTACAATGAGCAGTTCTTC. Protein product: CASSRPGGRAYNEQFF. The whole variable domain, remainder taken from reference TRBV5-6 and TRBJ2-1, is DAGVTQSPTHLIKTRGQQVTLRCSPKSGHDTVSWYQQALGQGPQFIFQYYEEEERQRGNFPDRFSGHQFPNYSSELNVNALLLGDSALYLCASSRPGGRAYNEQFFGPGTRLTVL.

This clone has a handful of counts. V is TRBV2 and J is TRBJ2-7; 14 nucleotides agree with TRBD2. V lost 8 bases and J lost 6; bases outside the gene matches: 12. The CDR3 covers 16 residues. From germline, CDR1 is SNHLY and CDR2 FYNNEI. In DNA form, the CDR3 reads TGTGCCAGCGGACTAGCGGGAGGAGATAAGAGGTTCGAGCAGTACTTC. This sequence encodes CASGLAGGDKRFEQYF. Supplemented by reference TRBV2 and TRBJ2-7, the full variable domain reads EPEVTQTPSHQVTQMGQEVILRCVPISNHLYFYWYRQILGQKVEFLVSFYNNEISEKSEIFDDQFSVERPDGSNFTLKIRSTKLEDSAMYFCASGLAGGDKRFEQYFGPGTRLTVT.

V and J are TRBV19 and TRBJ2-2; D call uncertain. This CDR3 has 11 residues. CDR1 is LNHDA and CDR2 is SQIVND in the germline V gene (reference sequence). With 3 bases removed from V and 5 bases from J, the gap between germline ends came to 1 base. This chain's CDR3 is CASSMTGELFF. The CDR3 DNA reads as TGTGCCAGTAGTATGACCGGGGAGCTGTTTTTT.

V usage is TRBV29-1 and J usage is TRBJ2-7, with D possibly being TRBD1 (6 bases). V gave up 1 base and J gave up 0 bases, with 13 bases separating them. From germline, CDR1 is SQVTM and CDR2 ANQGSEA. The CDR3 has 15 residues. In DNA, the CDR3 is TGCAGCGTTGAAGGCGAGGGGGTTGCCTCCTACGAGCAGTACTTC. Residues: CSVEGEGVASYEQYF.

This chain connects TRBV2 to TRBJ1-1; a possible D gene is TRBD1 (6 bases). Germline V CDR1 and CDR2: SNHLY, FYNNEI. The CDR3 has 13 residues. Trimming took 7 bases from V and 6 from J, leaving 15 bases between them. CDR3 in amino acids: CASMEGGPPEAFF. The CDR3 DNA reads TGTGCCAGCATGGAGGGGGGCCCCCCTGAAGCTTTCTTT. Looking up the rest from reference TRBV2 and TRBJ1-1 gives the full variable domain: EPEVTQTPSHQVTQMGQEVILRCVPISNHLYFYWYRQILGQKVEFLVSFYNNEISEKSEIFDDQFSVERPDGSNFTLKIRSTKLEDSAMYFCASMEGGPPEAFFGQGTRLTVV.

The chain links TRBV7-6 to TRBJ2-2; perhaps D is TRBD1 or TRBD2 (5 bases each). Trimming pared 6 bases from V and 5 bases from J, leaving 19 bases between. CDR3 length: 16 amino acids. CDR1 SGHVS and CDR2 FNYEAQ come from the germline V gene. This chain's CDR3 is CASRPAARGVTGELFF. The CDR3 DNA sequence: TGTGCCAGCAGGCCAGCCGCGAGGGGAGTTACCGGGGAGCTGTTTTTT. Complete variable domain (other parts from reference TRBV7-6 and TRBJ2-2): GAGVSQSPRYKVTKRGQDVALRCDPISGHVSLYWYRQALGQGPEFLTYFNYEAQQDKSGLPNDRFSAERPEGSISTLTIQRTEQRDSAMYRCASRPAARGVTGELFFGEGSRLTVL.